The T cell receptor beta chain described here comes from a study of blood T cell repertoires in COVID-19. The CDR3 is 17 residues long. Germline assignment: CDR1 LNHDA and CDR2 SQIVND (reference sequence). The junction had 6 bases not matched to a gene; V was cut back by 4 bases and J by 0 bases. This clone was seen more than once but under ten times. Measured with immunoSEQ multiplex PCR; TCRdb has only the in-frame clones, and not every one. The sample yields over 50,000 clones, approximately 80% seen once. The sequenced sample was peripheral blood. The receptor was derived from a human donor with active or convalescent COVID-19. The donor label of this sample is uncertain. The chain has TRBV19 and TRBJ1-3; TRBD1 agrees at 10 bases. This chain's CDR3 is CASSSGTGVLSGNTIYF. Here the CDR3 DNA reads TGTGCCAGTAGTAGCGGGACAGGGGTCCTCTCTGGAAACACCATATATTTT.